The clone carrying this T cell receptor beta chain was counted once. Its antigen is unknown. What was sequenced were expressed TCRB transcripts, since all of the isolated RNA had been reverse transcribed. The assay was immunoSEQ multiplex PCR, and TCRdb's table has in-frame clones only and misses some. The sample records approximately 730,000 clones, 10% to 15% being singletons. The data derive from a study of beta chain features in type 1 diabetes. Background on the study: Patients looked much like healthy donors when it came to age, gender and cell yields.

Study conclusions and caveats: The study found moderately but significantly shorter TCRB CDR3s in all four CD4+ subsets of Type 1 diabetes patients.

Trimming removed 5 bases at V and 7 bases at J, with 9 bases between. This CDR3 has 11 amino acids. Germline CDR1 and CDR2: SNHLY and FYNNEI. The specimen was naive CD4+ T cells from blood. V and J are TRBV2 and TRBJ2-7; D is ambiguous. The receptor was derived from a man between 18 and 29 years old with type 1 diabetes. Written as DNA, the CDR3 is TGTGCCAGCAGTTTTATTAAGGAGCAGTACTTC. This sequence encodes CASSFIKEQYF.